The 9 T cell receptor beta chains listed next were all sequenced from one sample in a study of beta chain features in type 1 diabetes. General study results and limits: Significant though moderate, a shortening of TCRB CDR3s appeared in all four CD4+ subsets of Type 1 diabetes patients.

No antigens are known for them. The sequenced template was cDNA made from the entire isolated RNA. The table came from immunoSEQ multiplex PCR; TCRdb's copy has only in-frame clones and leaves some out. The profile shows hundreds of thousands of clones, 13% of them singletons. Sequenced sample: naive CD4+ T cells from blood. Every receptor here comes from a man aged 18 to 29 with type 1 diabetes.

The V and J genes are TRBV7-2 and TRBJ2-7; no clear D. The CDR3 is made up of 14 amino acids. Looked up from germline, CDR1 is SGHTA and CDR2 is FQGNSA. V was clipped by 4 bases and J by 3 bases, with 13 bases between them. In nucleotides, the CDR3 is TGTGCCAGCAGCTCCCTAGGACCTAACTACGAGCAGTACTTC. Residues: CASSSLGPNYEQYF.

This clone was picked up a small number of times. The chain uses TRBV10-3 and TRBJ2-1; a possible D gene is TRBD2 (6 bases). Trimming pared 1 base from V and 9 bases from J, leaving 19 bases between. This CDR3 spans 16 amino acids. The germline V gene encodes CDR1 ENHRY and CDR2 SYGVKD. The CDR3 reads CAISEFMGREVGEQFF. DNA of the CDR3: TGTGCCATCAGTGAGTTTATGGGCAGGGAGGTGGGTGAGCAGTTCTTC.

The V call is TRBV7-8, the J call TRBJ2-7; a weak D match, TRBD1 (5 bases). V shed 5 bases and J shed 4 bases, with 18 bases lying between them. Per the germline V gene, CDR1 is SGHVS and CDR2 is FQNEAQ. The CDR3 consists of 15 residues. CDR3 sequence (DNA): TGTGCCAGCAGCCCGGGCGGCAGGGCGGTATACGAGCAGTACTTC. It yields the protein CASSPGGRAVYEQYF.

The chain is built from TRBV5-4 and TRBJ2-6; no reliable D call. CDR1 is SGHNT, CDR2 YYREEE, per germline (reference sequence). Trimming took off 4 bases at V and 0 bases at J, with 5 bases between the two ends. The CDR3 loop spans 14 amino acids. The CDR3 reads CASSRDSGANVLTF. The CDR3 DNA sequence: TGTGCCAGCAGCCGTGACTCTGGGGCCAACGTCCTGACTTTC.

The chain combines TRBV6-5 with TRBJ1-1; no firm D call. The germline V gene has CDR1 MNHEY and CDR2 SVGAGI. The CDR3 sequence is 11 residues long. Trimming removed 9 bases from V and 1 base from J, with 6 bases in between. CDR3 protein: CASFKNTEAFF. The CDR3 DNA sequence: TGTGCCAGTTTTAAGAACACTGAAGCTTTCTTT.

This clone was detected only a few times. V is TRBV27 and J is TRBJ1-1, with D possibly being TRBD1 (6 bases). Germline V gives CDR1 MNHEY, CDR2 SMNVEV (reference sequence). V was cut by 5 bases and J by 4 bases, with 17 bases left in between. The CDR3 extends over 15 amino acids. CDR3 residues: CASSPKQGVGTEAFF. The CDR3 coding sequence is TGTGCCAGCAGTCCGAAACAGGGTGTGGGCACTGAAGCTTTCTTT.

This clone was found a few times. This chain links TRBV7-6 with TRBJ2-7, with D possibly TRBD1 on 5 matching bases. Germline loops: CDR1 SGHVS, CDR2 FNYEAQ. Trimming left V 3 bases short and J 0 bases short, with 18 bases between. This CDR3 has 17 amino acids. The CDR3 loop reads CASSLKDAGINSYEQYF. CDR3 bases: TGTGCCAGCAGCTTGAAGGACGCAGGGATTAACTCCTACGAGCAGTACTTC.

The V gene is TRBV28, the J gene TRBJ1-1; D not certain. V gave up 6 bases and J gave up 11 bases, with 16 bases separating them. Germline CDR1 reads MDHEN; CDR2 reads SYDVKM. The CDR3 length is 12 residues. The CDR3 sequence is CASSPPGSGAFF. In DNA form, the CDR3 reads TGTGCCAGCAGCCCCCCCGGGTCGGGCGCTTTCTTT.

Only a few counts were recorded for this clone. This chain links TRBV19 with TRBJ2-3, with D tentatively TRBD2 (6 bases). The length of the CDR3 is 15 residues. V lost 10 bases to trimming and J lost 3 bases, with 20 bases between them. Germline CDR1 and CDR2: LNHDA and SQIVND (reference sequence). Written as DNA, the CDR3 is TGTGCCACCTCTCCCGTGGAGGCGGGAACAGATACGCAGTATTTT. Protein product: CATSPVEAGTDTQYF.